A selection of T cell receptor beta chains follows, all from one sample in a study of Ad26.COV2.S vaccination and SARS-CoV-2 variants. Using immunoSEQ multiplex PCR, the repertoire was profiled, and TCRdb retains in-frame clones only, with some absent. The table shows about 330,000 clones, with around 90% occurring only once. The input for sequencing was peripheral blood, taken in a trial of Ad26.COV2.S vaccine versus placebo. The source of these receptors is a person aged 18-65 years who received the Ad26.COV2.S COVID-19 vaccine or a placebo. Each CDR3 is given with its conserved first and last residue. A D gene is named only where the DNA matches it firmly. The size entry is marked missing in some rows and otherwise reads once, few, many or a size class.

j_gene | abundance | d_gene | v_gene | CDR3aa | CDR3nt
TRBJ1-1 | . | . | TRBV6-5 | CASSYSRAENPEAFF | TGTGCCAGCAGTTACTCGAGGGCGGAGAACCCTGAAGCTTTCTTT
TRBJ2-1 | once | . | TRBV6-6 | CASSFRGSENEQFF | TGTGCCAGCAGTTTCCGGGGTAGCGAGAATGAGCAGTTCTTC
TRBJ1-5 | . | TRBD1 | TRBV25-1 | CASSPGGGQPQHF | TGTGCCAGCTCGCCAGGGGGCGGTCAGCCCCAGCATTTT
TRBJ1-4 | . | TRBD1 | TRBV18 | CASSLQGVGSEKLFF | TGTGCCAGCTCACTACAGGGGGTAGGCAGTGAAAAACTGTTTTTT
TRBJ1-4 | . | . | TRBV18 | CASSPPGYREKLFF | TGTGCCAGCTCACCTCCTGGATACCGAGAAAAACTGTTTTTT
TRBJ1-3 | . | . | TRBV2 | CASGRGGNTIYF | TGTGCCAGCGGAAGGGGTGGAAACACCATATATTTT
TRBJ2-7 | . | . | TRBV18 | CASSQMEGAVRHEQYF | TGTGCCAGCTCACAAATGGAGGGGGCGGTTAGGCACGAGCAGTACTTC
TRBJ2-1 | . | . | TRBV12-3/TRBV12-4 | CASSLGGYNEQFF | TGTGCCAGCAGTTTAGGGGGTTACAATGAGCAGTTCTTC
TRBJ1-6 | . | . | TRBV19 | CASRAGGNSPLHF | TGTGCCAGTCGGGCGGGAGGTAATTCACCCCTCCACTTT
TRBJ2-2 | . | . | TRBV19 | CASSTGTNTGELFF | TGTGCCAGTAGTACCGGGACGAACACCGGGGAGCTGTTTTTT
TRBJ2-3 | . | . | TRBV13 | CASSPRRWVPDTQYF | TGTGCCAGCAGCCCACGGAGATGGGTCCCAGATACGCAGTATTTT
TRBJ1-2 | . | . | TRBV29-1 | CSGKNGWETEGYTF | TGCAGCGGCAAAAATGGTTGGGAGACCGAGGGCTACACCTTC
TRBJ1-1 | . | TRBD1 | TRBV2 | CASSEEGADTEAFF | TGTGCCAGCAGTGAGGAGGGGGCGGACACTGAAGCTTTCTTT
TRBJ1-1 | . | . | TRBV27 | CASSLLGYTNTEAFF | TGTGCCAGCAGTTTATTGGGATATACGAACACTGAAGCTTTCTTT
TRBJ2-7 | . | . | TRBV21-1 | CASSKVSILGRDGLYEQYF | TGTGCCAGCAGCAAAGTCAGCATTTTGGGCAGGGATGGTCTCTACGAGCAGTACTTC
TRBJ1-2 | once | . | TRBV4-3 | CASSLADGNYGYTF | TGCGCCAGCAGCCTTGCCGACGGCAACTATGGCTACACCTTC
TRBJ2-7 | . | . | TRBV3-1/TRBV3-2 | CASSQETGLYEQYF | TGTGCCAGCAGCCAAGAAACAGGGCTCTACGAGCAGTACTTC
TRBJ1-2 | . | TRBD1 | TRBV18 | CASSPVRGDGYTF | TGTGCCAGCTCACCGGTCAGGGGGGATGGCTACACCTTC
TRBJ1-3 | few | . | TRBV5-5 | CASSPTTGNTIYF | TGTGCCAGCAGCCCGACTACCGGAAACACCATATATTTT
TRBJ2-5 | . | TRBD2 | TRBV5-4 | CASSPRLAGETQYF | TGTGCCAGCAGCCCTAGACTAGCGGGAGAGACCCAGTACTTC
TRBJ1-2 | . | . | TRBV7-9 | CASSLAGRANYGYTF | TGTGCCAGCAGCTTAGCGGGTCGAGCTAACTATGGCTACACCTTC
TRBJ1-2 | . | . | TRBV9 | CASSSPGLGGYTF | TGTGCCAGCAGCTCACCAGGGCTGGGTGGCTACACCTTC
TRBJ2-1 | . | TRBD2 | TRBV11-3 | CASSSLAGEGNEQFF | TGTGCCAGCAGCTCCCTAGCGGGGGAGGGCAATGAGCAGTTCTTC
TRBJ1-3 | . | . | TRBV19 | CASSIVPRTAGNTIYF | TGTGCCAGTAGTATAGTCCCGCGGACAGCTGGAAACACCATATATTTT
TRBJ2-5 | . | . | TRBV9 | CASSAGWLSETQYF | TGTGCCAGCAGCGCCGGATGGTTGTCGGAGACCCAGTACTTC
TRBJ2-6 | . | . | TRBV7-3 | CASSTDSSGANVLTF | TGTGCCAGCAGCACGGACAGCTCTGGGGCCAACGTCCTGACTTTC
TRBJ1-1 | . | . | TRBV6-6 | CASSPQGTTEAFF | TGTGCCAGCAGCCCTCAGGGGACTACTGAAGCTTTCTTT
TRBJ2-1 | . | . | TRBV4-2 | CASSQGLLAGYYYEQFF | TGTGCCAGCAGCCAAGGCCTACTAGCCGGGTACTACTATGAGCAGTTCTTC
TRBJ1-1 | . | . | TRBV5-1 | CASSLVVSGNTEAFF | TGCGCCAGCAGCTTGGTGGTTTCGGGGAACACTGAAGCTTTCTTT
TRBJ1-6 | . | TRBD1 | TRBV11-2 | CASSQGPGQGNSPLHF | TGTGCCAGCAGCCAAGGACCGGGACAGGGGAATTCACCCCTCCACTTT
TRBJ1-3 | . | . | TRBV6-6 | CASSERAAGNTIYF | TGTGCCAGCAGTGAGAGGGCGGCGGGAAACACCATATATTTT
TRBJ2-3 | many | TRBD2 | TRBV6-4 | CASSDSTSGSTDTQYF | TGTGCCAGCAGTGACTCGACTAGCGGGAGCACAGATACGCAGTATTTT
TRBJ2-5 | once | TRBD2 | TRBV19 | CASKERGETQYF | TGTGCCAGTAAGGAGCGGGGGGAGACCCAGTACTTC
TRBJ1-4 | . | . | TRBV4-3 | CASSQGEVREKLFF | TGCGCCAGCAGCCAAGGGGAGGTTAGGGAAAAACTGTTTTTT
TRBJ1-6 | . | . | TRBV2 | CASSEDRSGALHF | TGTGCCAGCAGTGAGGACCGCTCGGGAGCCCTCCACTTT
TRBJ2-5 | few | . | TRBV11-1 | CASSPYGGQETQYF | TGTGCCAGCAGCCCGTACGGGGGACAAGAGACCCAGTACTTC
TRBJ2-4 | once | TRBD1 | TRBV19 | CASSPGQGAVKNIQYF | TGTGCCAGTAGCCCAGGACAGGGGGCTGTCAAAAACATTCAGTACTTC
TRBJ1-6 | once | . | TRBV6-5 | CASRGALNNSPLHF | TGTGCCAGCAGAGGGGCCCTGAATAATTCACCCCTCCACTTT
TRBJ2-7 | once | . | TRBV7-9 | CASSLKGAGESEQYF | TGTGCCAGCAGCTTGAAGGGGGCGGGGGAGAGCGAGCAGTACTTC
TRBJ1-2 | . | TRBD1 | TRBV28 | CASSSTGDSYGYTF | TGTGCCAGCAGTTCGACAGGGGATAGCTATGGCTACACCTTC
TRBJ2-1 | . | TRBD2 | TRBV7-8 | CASSSPGGPWGANEQFF | TGTGCCAGCAGCTCTCCGGGGGGGCCCTGGGGGGCCAATGAGCAGTTCTTC
TRBJ1-2 | once | . | TRBV10-3 | CAIRPQGPPFYGYTF | TGTGCCATCAGACCACAGGGTCCTCCCTTCTATGGCTACACCTTC
TRBJ2-5 | . | . | TRBV6-5 | CASSYRRLGPKETQYF | TGTGCCAGCAGTTACCGACGGCTAGGCCCTAAAGAGACCCAGTACTTC
TRBJ2-3 | . | TRBD2 | TRBV6-6 | CASSPRLATSTDTQYF | TGTGCCAGCAGCCCTCGACTAGCGACCAGCACAGATACGCAGTATTTT
TRBJ1-1 | . | . | TRBV23-1 | CASNWSRVIEAFF | TGCGCCAGCAACTGGAGTCGGGTTATTGAAGCTTTCTTT
TRBJ2-6 | . | . | TRBV4-3 | CASSQEIGNGANVLTF | TGCGCCAGCAGCCAAGAAATTGGGAACGGGGCCAACGTCCTGACTTTC
TRBJ1-1 | . | TRBD1 | TRBV11-2 | CASSLDGYGQGALMNTEAFF | TGTGCCAGCAGCTTAGATGGTTATGGGCAGGGGGCTTTAATGAACACTGAAGCTTTCTTT
TRBJ1-1 | . | . | TRBV10-3 | CAISGTSVSEAFF | TGTGCCATCAGTGGAACGTCGGTCTCCGAAGCTTTCTTT
TRBJ1-2 | . | . | TRBV6-5 | CASSTYSPSYGYTF | TGTGCCAGCAGTACATACAGCCCGAGTTATGGCTACACCTTC
TRBJ2-2 | . | . | TRBV11-2 | CASSATNTGELFF | TGTGCCAGCAGCGCCACAAACACCGGGGAGCTGTTTTTT
TRBJ2-7 | once | . | TRBV4-3 | CASSQGTGFEQYF | TGCGCCAGCAGCCAAGGTACAGGGTTCGAGCAGTACTTC
TRBJ1-5 | . | TRBD1 | TRBV7-2 | CASSRQGGDQPQHF | TGTGCCAGCAGCCGCCAGGGGGGCGATCAGCCCCAGCATTTT
TRBJ2-5 | . | . | TRBV29-1 | CSVGGVTRQETQYF | TGCAGCGTTGGAGGGGTTACCCGACAAGAGACCCAGTACTTC